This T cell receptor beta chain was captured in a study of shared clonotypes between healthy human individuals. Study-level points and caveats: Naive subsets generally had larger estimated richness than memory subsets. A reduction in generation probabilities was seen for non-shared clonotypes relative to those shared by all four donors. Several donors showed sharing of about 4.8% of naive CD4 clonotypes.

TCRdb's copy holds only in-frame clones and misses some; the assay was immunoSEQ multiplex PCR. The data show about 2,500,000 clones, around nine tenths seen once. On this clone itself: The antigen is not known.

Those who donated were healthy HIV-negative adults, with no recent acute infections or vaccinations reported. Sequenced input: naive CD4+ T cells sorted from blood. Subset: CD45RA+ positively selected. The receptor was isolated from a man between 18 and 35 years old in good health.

The DNA for the CDR3 is TGTGCCAGCAACGGGGGGTACCTCTACGAGCAGTACTTC. Protein: CASNGGYLYEQYF. The chain joins TRBV28 to TRBJ2-7; the match to TRBD2 covers 7 bases. Trimming at V came to 7 bases and at J to 3 bases, leaving 6 bases not matched to a gene. Germline V gene sequence: CDR1 MDHEN, CDR2 SYDVKM. The CDR3 is made up of 13 amino acids.